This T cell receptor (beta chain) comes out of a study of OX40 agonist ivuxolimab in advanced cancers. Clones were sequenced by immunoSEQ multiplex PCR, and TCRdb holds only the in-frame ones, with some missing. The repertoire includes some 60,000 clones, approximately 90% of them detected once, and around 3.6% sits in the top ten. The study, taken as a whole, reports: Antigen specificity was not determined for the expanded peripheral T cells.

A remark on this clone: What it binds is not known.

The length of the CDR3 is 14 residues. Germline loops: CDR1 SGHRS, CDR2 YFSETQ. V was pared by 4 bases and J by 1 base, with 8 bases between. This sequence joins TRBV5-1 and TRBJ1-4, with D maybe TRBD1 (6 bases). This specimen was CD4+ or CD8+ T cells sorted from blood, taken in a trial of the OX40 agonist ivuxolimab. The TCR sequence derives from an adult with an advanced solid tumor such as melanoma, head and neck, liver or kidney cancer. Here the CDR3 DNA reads TGCGCCAGCAGCGTGACAGGAACTAATGAAAAACTGTTTTTT. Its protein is CASSVTGTNEKLFF.